What follows describes a single TCR beta chain. What it recognizes is unknown. The PCR employed 60 Vbeta primers together with 13 Jbeta primers. Here immunoSEQ multiplex PCR was the method, and the copy in TCRdb shows in-frame clones only, minus some. The sample includes about 120,000 clones, 65% to 85% of them seen just once. The data belong to a study of cytomegalovirus exposure and HLA in healthy donors. Study-wide results and caveats: TCR beta V segments were, for the most part, productive about 90% or about 30% of the time in an earlier analysis. In a later analysis, compared with equally common non-associated chains, HLA-associated beta chains were more expanded.

Trimming left V 2 bases short and J 3 bases short, with 7 bases between. Germline-derived CDR1 and CDR2 are SGHTA and FQGTGA. The CDR3 spans 13 residues. The chain joins TRBV7-3 to TRBJ1-2; D remains ambiguous. The sequencing sample was made of PBMCs. This clonotype was obtained from a man aged 45-60 years in good health and CMV-seronegative. CDR3 region: CASSLSADYGYTF. The DNA for the CDR3 is TGTGCCAGCAGCTTATCGGCGGACTATGGCTACACCTTC.